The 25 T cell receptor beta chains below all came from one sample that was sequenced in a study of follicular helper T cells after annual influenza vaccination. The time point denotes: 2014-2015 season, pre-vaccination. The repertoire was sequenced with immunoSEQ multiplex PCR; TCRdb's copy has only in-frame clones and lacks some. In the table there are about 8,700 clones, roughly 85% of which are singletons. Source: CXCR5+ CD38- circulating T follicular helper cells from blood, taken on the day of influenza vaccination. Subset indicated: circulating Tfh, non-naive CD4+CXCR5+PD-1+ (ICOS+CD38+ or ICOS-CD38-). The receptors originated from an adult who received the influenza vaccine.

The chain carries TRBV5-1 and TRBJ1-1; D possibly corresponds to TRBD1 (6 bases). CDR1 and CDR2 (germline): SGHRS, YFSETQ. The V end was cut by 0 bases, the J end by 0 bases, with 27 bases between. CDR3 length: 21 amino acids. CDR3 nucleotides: TGCGCCAGCAGCTTGGGGGGGCGGGACACGGTTGACCGCCGCATGAACACTGAAGCTTTCTTT. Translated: CASSLGGRDTVDRRMNTEAFF.

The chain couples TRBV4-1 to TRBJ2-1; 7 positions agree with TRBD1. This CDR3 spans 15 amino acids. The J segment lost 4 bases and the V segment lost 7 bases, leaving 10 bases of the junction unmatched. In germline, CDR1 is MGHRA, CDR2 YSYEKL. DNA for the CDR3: TGCGCCAGCAAATCATGGCAGGGGGAATACAATGAGCAGTTCTTC. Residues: CASKSWQGEYNEQFF.

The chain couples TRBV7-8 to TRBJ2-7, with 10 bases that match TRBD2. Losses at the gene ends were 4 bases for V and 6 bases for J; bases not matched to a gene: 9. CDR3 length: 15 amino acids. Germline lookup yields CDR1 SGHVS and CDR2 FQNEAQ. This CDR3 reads CASSSRAGGRLEQYF. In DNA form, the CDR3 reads TGTGCCAGCAGCTCGAGAGCGGGAGGGCGACTCGAGCAGTACTTC.

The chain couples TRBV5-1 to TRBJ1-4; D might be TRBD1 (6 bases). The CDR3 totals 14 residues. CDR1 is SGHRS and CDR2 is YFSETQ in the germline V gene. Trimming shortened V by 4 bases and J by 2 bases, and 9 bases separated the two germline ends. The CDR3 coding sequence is TGCGCCAGCAGCCCACAGGGTACTAATGAAAAACTGTTTTTT. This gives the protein CASSPQGTNEKLFF. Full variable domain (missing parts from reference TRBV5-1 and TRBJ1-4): KAGVTQTPRYLIKTRGQQVTLSCSPISGHRSVSWYQQTPGQGLQFLFEYFSETQRNKGNFPGRFSGRQFSNSRSEMNVSTLELGDSALYLCASSPQGTNEKLFFGSGTQLSVL.

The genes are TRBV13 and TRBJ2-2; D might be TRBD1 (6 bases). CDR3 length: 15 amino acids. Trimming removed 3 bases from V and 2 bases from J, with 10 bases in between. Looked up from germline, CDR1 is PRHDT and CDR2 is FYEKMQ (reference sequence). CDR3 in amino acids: CASSFRDTNTGELFF. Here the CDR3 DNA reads TGTGCCAGCAGCTTCCGGGACACCAACACCGGGGAGCTGTTTTTT.

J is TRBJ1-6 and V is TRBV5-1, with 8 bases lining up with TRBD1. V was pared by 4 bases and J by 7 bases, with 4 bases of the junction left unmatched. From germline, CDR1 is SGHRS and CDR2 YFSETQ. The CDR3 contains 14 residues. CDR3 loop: CASSPDRENSPLHF. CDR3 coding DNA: TGCGCCAGCAGCCCGGACAGGGAGAATTCACCCCTCCACTTT.

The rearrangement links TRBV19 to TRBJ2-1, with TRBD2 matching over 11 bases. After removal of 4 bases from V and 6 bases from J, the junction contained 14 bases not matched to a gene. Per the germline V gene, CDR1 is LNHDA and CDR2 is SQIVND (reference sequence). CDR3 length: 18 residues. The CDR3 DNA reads TGTGCCAGTAGTACCTTAGCGGGAGGGCCGGGGGGCTCCAATGAGCAGTTCTTC. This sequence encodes CASSTLAGGPGGSNEQFF.

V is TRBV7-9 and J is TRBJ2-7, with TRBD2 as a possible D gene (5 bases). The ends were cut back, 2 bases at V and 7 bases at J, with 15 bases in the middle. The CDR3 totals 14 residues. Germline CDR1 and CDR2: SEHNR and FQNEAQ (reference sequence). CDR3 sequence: CASSLLTGLGEQYF. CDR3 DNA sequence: TGTGCCAGCAGCTTATTAACGGGATTAGGTGAGCAGTACTTC.

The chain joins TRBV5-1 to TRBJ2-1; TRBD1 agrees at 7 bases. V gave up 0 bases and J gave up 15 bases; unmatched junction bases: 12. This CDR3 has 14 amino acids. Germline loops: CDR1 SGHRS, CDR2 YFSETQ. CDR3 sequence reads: CASSLGQGERAPFF. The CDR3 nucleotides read TGCGCCAGCAGCTTGGGACAGGGTGAAAGGGCACCGTTCTTC.

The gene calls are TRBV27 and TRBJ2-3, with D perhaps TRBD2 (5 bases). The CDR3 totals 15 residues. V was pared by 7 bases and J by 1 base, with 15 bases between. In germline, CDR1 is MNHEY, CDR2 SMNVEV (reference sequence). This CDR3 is CASTKGSAGTDTQYF. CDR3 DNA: TGTGCCAGCACGAAGGGTAGCGCCGGCACAGATACGCAGTATTTT.

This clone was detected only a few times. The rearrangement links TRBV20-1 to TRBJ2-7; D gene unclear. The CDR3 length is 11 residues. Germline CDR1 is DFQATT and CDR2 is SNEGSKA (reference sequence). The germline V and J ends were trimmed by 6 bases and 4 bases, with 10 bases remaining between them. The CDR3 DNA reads TGCAGTGCCGGTAAAGGGTACGAGCAGTACTTC. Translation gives CSAGKGYEQYF.

The CDR3 nucleotides read TGTGCCAGCAGCTCCCTCCCCTACAATGAGCAGTTCTTC. It is translated as CASSSLPYNEQFF. This chain connects TRBV11-2 to TRBJ2-1; no firm D call. This CDR3 region has 13 residues. Trimming stripped 4 bases from V and 2 bases from J, with 6 bases between. Germline CDR1 and CDR2: SGHAT and FQNNGV. Supplemented by reference TRBV11-2 and TRBJ2-1, the full variable domain reads EAGVAQSPRYKIIEKRQSVAFWCNPISGHATLYWYQQILGQGPKLLIQFQNNGVVDDSQLPKDRFSAERLKGVDSTLKIQPAKLEDSAVYLCASSSLPYNEQFFGPGTRLTVL.

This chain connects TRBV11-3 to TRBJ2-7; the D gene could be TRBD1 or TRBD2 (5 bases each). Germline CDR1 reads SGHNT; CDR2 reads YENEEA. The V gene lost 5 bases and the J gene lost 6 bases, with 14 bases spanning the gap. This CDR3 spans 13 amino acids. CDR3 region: CASSVGQGAEQYF. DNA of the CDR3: TGTGCCAGCAGCGTAGGCCAGGGAGCCGAGCAGTACTTC.

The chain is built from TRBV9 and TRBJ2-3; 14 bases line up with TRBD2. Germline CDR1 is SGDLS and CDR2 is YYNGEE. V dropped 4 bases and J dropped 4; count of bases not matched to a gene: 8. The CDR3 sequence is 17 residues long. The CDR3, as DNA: TGTGCCAGCAGCATGGGACTAGCGGGGGAATCAGCAGATACGCAGTATTTT. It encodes CASSMGLAGESADTQYF. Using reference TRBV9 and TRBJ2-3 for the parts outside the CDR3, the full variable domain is DSGVTQTPKHLITATGQRVTLRCSPRSGDLSVYWYQQSLDQGLQFLIQYYNGEERAKGNILERFSAQQFPDLHSELNLSSLELGDSALYFCASSMGLAGESADTQYFGPGTRLTVL.

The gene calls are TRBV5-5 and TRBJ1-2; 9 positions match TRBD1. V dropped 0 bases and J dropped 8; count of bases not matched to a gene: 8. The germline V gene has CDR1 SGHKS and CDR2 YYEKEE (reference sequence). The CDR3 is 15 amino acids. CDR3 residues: CASSLDRGRIGGYTF. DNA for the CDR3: TGTGCCAGCAGCTTGGACAGGGGGCGCATCGGCGGCTACACCTTC.

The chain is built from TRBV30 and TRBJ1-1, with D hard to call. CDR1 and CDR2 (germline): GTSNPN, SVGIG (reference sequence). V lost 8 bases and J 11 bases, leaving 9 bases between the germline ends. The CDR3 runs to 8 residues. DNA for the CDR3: TGTGCCCTAGATGGGGCTTTCTTT. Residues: CALDGAFF.

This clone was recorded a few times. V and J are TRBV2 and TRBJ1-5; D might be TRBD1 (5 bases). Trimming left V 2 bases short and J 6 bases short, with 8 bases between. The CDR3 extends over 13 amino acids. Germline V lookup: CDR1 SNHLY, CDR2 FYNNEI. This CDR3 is CASSEQGGQPQHF. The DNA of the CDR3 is TGTGCCAGCAGTGAACAGGGCGGTCAGCCCCAGCATTTT.

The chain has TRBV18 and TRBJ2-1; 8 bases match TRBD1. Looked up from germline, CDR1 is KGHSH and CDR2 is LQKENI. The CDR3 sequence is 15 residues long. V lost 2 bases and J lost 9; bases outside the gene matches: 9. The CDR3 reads CASSPGQGKGSEQFF. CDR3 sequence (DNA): TGTGCCAGCTCACCAGGACAGGGTAAAGGCAGTGAGCAGTTCTTC.

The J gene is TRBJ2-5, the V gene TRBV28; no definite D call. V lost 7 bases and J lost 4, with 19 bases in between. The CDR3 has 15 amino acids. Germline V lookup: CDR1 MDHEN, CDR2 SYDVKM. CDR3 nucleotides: TGTGCCAGCAACCCGGAGCCACTTTCAGCAGAGACCCAGTACTTC. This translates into CASNPEPLSAETQYF.

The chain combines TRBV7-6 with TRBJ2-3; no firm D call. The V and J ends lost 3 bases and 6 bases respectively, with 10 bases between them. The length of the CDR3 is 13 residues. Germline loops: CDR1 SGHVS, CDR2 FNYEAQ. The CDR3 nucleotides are TGTGCCAGCAGCTTCCTTATTGCCGATACGCAGTATTTT. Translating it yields CASSFLIADTQYF. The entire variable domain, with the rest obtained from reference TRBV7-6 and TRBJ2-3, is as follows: GAGVSQSPRYKVTKRGQDVALRCDPISGHVSLYWYRQALGQGPEFLTYFNYEAQQDKSGLPNDRFSAERPEGSISTLTIQRTEQRDSAMYRCASSFLIADTQYFGPGTRLTVL.

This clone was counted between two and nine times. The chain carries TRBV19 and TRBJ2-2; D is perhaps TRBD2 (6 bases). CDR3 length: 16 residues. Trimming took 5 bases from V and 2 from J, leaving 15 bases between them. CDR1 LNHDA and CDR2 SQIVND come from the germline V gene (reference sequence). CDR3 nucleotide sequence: TGTGCCAGTAGTCTAGGACCGGGACTTAACACCGGGGAGCTGTTTTTT. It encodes CASSLGPGLNTGELFF. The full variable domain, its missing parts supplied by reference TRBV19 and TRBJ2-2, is DGGITQSPKYLFRKEGQNVTLSCEQNLNHDAMYWYRQDPGQGLRLIYYSQIVNDFQKGDIAEGYSVSREKKESFPLTVTSAQKNPTAFYLCASSLGPGLNTGELFFGEGSRLTVL.

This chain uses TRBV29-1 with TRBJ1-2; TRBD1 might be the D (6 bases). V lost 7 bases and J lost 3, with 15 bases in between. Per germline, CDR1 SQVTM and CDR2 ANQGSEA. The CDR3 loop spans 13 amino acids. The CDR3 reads CSAHRVEDYGYTF. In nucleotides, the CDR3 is TGCAGCGCCCACAGGGTCGAAGACTATGGCTACACCTTC.

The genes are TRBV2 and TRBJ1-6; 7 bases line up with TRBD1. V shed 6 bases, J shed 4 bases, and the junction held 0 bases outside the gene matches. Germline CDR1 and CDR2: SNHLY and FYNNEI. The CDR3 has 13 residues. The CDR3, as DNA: TGTGCCAGCAGGGGACAGTATAATTCACCCCTCCACTTT. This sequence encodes CASRGQYNSPLHF.

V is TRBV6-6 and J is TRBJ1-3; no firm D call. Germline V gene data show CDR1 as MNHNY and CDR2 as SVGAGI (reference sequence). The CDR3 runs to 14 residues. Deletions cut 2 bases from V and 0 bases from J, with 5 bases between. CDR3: CASSYGRSGNTIYF. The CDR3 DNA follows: TGTGCCAGCAGTTACGGACGCTCTGGAAACACCATATATTTT.

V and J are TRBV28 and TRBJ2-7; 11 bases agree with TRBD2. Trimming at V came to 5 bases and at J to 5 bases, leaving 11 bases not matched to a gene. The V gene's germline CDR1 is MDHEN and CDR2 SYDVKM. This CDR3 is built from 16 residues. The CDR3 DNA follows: TGTGCCAGCAGTCCTCCCACTAGCGGGAGTGTACACGAGCAGTACTTC. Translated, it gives CASSPPTSGSVHEQYF. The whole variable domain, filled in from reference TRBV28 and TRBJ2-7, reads DVKVTQSSRYLVKRTGEKVFLECVQDMDHENMFWYRQDPGLGLRLIYFSYDVKMKEKGDIPEGYSVSREKKERFSLILESASTNQTSMYLCASSPPTSGSVHEQYFGPGTRLTVT.